This paragraph covers one T cell receptor beta chain sequence. Its antigen is unidentified. Those who donated were healthy bone marrow donors. PCR primers comprised 60 Vbeta and 13 Jbeta primers. Some clones are missing from TCRdb's copy, which holds only in-frame ones; the method was immunoSEQ multiplex PCR. The table lists around 190,000 clones, roughly four fifths of them singletons, with roughly 2% in the top ten. These data originate in a study of cytomegalovirus exposure and HLA in healthy donors. The study, taken as a whole, reports: When presence/absence was analysed, sequencing depth was taken to be roughly uniform across donors.

This CDR3 region has 15 residues. In germline, CDR1 is LNHDA, CDR2 SQIVND (reference sequence). Trimming stripped 3 bases from V and 6 bases from J, with 17 bases between. The TCR was taken from a man aged 30 to 39 in good health and CMV-seronegative. Specimen: PBMCs. The chain recombines TRBV19 with TRBJ1-2; no clear D. In DNA form, the CDR3 reads TGTGCCAGTAGTATCGGTGCGGTTTATCGGCATGGCTACACCTTC. Protein product: CASSIGAVYRHGYTF.